This entry describes one TCR beta chain. In its sample, this clone was seen a few times. Its specific antigen is unknown. Within one base of it there is no much larger clone, and no base qualities were kept. No treatment had been received by any patient before thyroid surgery. Patient clinical samples collected from the early 2010s to the late 2010s were retrospectively analysed using T-cell receptor beta sequencing. The sample is drawn from a study of metastatic and nonmetastatic thyroid tumors (dated by TCRdb to about 2020). At the level of the whole study: For patients with malignant and with benign thyroid disease, the researchers compared repertoires between peripheral blood samples and tumor or nodule tissue samples.

Inclusive of the bounding cysteine and phenylalanine, the CDR3 is 15 residues long. CDR3 DNA only is kept here, 45 bases in frame from base 1. Via the germline V gene, CDR1 is MNHNS and CDR2 SASEGT. From V the trimming removes 5 bases and from J it removes 7 bases, while the gene matches leave 7 bases of the junction unaccounted for. Study-wide findings and limitations: In both blood and tumor samples, TCR beta diversity was reported to be significantly higher in malignant tumors than in benign nodules.

The library was prepared using PCR. These reads were obtained on an Illumina HiSeq 4000. High-throughput sequencing was used to profile the TCR beta-chain CDR3 region of every patient. Concerning the study's data processing: The researchers built a classifier to tell apart papillary thyroid cancer patients with distant metastasis, based on CDR3 differences among clinicopathological groups. The Shannon index was used to assess repertoire diversity, and the Morisita-Horn index was used to assess tumor-blood repertoire similarity. Through fastp at Q25 and MiXCR, TCRdb rebuilt clones from the public reads, retaining in-frame beta chains. TCRdb's processing, not the authors', yielded these V and J calls. This sample is represented by about 16,000 clones; roughly 32% of them were singletons. Together, the top ten hold 7.3% of the sample.

The rearranged segments are TRBV6-1 and TRBJ1-6; TRBD1 aligns with 8 central bases. The sequence came from a female donor with papillary thyroid cancer or a benign thyroid nodule (not recorded which). Some clones in this sample may be carry-over from other donors' samples. The sequencing input was tumor tissue. The nucleotides read TGTGCCAGCAGTACCTCCGGACAGGGAAATTCACCCCTCCACTTT. Its translation is CASSTSGQGNSPLHF.